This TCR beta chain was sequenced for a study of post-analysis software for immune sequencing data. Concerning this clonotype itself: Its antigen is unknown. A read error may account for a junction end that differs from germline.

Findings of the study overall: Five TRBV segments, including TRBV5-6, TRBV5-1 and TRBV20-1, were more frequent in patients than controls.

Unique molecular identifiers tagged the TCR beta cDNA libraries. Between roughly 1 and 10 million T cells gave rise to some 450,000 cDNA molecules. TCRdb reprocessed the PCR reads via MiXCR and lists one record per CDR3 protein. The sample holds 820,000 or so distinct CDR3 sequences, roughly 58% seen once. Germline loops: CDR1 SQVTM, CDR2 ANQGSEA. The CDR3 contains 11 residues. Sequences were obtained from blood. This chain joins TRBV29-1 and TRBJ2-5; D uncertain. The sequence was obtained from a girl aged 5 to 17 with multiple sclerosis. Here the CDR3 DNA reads TGCGGCGTTGAAGAGTGGGAGACCCAGTACTTC. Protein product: CGVEEWETQYF. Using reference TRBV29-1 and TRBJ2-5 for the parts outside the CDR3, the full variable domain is SAVISQKPSRDICQRGTSLTIQCQVDSQVTMMFWYRQQPGQSLTLIATANQGSEATYESGFVIDKFPISRPNLTFSTLTVSNMSPEDSSIYLCGVEEWETQYFGPGTRLLVL.